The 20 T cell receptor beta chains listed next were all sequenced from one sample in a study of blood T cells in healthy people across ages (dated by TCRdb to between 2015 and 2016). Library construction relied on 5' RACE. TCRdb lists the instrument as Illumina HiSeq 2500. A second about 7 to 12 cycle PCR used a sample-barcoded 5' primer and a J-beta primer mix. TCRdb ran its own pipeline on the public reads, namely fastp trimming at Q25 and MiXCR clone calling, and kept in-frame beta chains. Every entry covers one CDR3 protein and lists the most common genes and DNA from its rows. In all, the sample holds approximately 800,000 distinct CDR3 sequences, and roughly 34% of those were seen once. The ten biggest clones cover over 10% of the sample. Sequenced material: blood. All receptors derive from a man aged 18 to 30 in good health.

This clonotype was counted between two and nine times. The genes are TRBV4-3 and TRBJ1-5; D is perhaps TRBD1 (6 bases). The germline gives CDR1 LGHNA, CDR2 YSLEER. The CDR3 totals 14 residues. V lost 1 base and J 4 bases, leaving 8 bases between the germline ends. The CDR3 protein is CASSQGTVNQPQHF. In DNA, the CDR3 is TGCGCCAGCAGCCAAGGGACAGTGAATCAGCCCCAGCATTTT.

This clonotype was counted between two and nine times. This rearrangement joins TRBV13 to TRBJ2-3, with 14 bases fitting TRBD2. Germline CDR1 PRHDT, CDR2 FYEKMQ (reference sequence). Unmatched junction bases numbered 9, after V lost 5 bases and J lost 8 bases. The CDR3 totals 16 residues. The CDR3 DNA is TGTGCCAGCAGCCCTGGGACTAGCGGGGGCTCGGGTACGCAGTATTTT. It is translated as CASSPGTSGGSGTQYF. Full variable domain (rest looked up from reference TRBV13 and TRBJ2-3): AAGVIQSPRHLIKEKRETATLKCYPIPRHDTVYWYQQGPGQDPQFLISFYEKMQSDKGSIPDRFSAQQFSDYHSELNMSSLELGDSALYFCASSPGTSGGSGTQYFGPGTRLTVL.

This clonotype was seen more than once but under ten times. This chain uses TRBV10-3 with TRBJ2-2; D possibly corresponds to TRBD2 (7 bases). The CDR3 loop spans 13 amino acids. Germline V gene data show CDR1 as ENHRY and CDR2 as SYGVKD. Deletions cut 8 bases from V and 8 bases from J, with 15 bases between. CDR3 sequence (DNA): TGTGCCATCGGGGGGGCCTCTTGGGGGGAGCTGTTTTTT. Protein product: CAIGGASWGELFF.

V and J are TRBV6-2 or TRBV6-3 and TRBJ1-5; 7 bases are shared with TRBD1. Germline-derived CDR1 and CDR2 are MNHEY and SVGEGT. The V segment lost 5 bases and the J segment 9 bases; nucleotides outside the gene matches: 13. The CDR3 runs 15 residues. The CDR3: CASSPTGVGFRPQHF. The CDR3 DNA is TGTGCCAGCAGTCCAACAGGGGTGGGGTTTCGGCCCCAGCATTTT.

The DNA of the CDR3 is TGTGCCAGCAGCCAAGCAAGTGGACAGTCGTCCTACGAGCAGTACTTC. This gives the protein CASSQASGQSSYEQYF. V gene TRBV3-1 combines with J gene TRBJ2-7; a weak D match, TRBD1 (6 bases). This CDR3 contains 16 residues. Germline assignment: CDR1 LGHDT and CDR2 YNNKEL (reference sequence). The V end was cut by 1 base, the J end by 1 base, with 14 bases between.

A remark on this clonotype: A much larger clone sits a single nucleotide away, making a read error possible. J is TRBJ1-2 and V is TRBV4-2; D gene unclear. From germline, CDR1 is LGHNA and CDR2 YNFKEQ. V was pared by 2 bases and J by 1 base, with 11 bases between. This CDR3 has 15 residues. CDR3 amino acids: CASSQSPTDNYGYTF. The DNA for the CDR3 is TGTGCCAGCAGCCAATCACCGACGGATAACTATGGCTACACCTTC.

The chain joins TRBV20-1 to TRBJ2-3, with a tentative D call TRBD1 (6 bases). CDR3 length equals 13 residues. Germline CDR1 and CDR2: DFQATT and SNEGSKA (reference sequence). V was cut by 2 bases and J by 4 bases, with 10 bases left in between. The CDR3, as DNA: TGCAGTGCTAGATCGGCAGGGGCAGATACGCAGTATTTT. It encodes CSARSAGADTQYF.

The CDR3 DNA reads TGCAGTGCTAGAGCGGCAGGGGATGGTGGCTACACCTTC. It translates to CSARAAGDGGYTF. The chain is built from TRBV20-1 and TRBJ1-2, with a possible D match to TRBD1 (6 bases). The CDR3 is 13 amino acids. CDR1 and CDR2 from the germline V gene are DFQATT and SNEGSKA (reference sequence). Trimming pared 1 base from V and 7 bases from J, leaving 13 bases between.

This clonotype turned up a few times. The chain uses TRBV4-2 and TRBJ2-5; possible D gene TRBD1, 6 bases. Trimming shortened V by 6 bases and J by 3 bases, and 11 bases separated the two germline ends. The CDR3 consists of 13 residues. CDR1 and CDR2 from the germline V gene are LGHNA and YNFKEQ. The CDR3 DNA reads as TGTGCCAGCAGGCCGGACAGTAAAGAGACCCAGTACTTC. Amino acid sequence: CASRPDSKETQYF.

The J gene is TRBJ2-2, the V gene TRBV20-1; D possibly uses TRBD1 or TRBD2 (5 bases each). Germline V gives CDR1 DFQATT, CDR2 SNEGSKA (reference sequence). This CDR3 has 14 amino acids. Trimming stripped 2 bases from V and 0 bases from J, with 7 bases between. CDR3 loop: CSARQGANTGELFF. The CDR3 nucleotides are TGCAGTGCTAGACAGGGAGCGAACACCGGGGAGCTGTTTTTT.

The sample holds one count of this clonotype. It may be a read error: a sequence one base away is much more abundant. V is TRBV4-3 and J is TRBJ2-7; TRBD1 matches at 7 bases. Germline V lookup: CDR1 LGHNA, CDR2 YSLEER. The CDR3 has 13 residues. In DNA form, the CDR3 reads TGCGCCAACAGCCAACGACAGGGCTACGAGCAGTACTTC. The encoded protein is CANSQRQGYEQYF.

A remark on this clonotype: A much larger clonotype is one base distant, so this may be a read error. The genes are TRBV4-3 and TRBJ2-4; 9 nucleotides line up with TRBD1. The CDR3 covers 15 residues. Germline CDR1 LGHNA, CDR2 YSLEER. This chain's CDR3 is CACSQALGQGNIQYF. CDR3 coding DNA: TGCGCCTGCAGCCAAGCCCTGGGACAGGGAAACATTCAGTACTTC.

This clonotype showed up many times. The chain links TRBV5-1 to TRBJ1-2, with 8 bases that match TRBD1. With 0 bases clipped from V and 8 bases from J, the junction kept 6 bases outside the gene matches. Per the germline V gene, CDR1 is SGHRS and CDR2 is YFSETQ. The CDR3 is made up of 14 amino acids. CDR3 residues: CASSLGQGNAGYTF. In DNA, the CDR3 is TGCGCCAGCAGCTTGGGACAGGGGAACGCCGGCTACACCTTC.

CDR3 DNA: TGCAGTGCTCTGCCGCTCCTAAGAGACGAGACCCAGTACTTC. Amino acid sequence: CSALPLLRDETQYF. The chain carries TRBV20-1 and TRBJ2-5; no definite D call. Per the germline V gene, CDR1 is DFQATT and CDR2 is SNEGSKA (reference sequence). The germline V and J ends were trimmed by 5 bases and 5 bases, with 18 bases remaining between them. CDR3 length: 14 residues.

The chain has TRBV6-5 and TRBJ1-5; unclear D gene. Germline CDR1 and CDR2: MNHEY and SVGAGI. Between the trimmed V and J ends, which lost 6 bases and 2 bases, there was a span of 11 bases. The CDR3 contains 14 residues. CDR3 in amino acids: CASRSDVGNQPQHF. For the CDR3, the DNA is TGTGCCAGCAGGTCGGACGTAGGCAATCAGCCCCAGCATTTT.

The CDR3 protein is CSARRQGFPYEQYF. The DNA of the CDR3 is TGCAGTGCTAGGCGACAGGGTTTTCCCTACGAGCAGTACTTC. V gene TRBV20-1 combines with J gene TRBJ2-7, with 7 bases identical to TRBD1. This CDR3 region has 14 residues. The germline CDR1 and CDR2 sequences are DFQATT and SNEGSKA (reference sequence). Trimming removed 3 bases from V and 2 bases from J; junction bases left unmatched: 7.

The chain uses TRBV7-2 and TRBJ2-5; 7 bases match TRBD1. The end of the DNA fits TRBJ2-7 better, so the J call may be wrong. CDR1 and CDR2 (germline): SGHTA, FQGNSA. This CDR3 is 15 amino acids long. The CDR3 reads CASSSDRTLYYEQYF. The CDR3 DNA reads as TGTGCCAGCAGCTCGGACAGGACCCTTTACTACGAGCAGTACTTC.

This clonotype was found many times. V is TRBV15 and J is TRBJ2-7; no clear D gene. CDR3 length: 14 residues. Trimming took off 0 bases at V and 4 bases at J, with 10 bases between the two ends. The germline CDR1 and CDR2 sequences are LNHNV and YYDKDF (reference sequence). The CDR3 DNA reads TGTGCCACCAGCAGAGACGGCCAGGAATACGAGCAGTACTTC. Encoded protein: CATSRDGQEYEQYF. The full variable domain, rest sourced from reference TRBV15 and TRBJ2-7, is DAMVIQNPRYQVTQFGKPVTLSCSQTLNHNVMYWYQQKSSQAPKLLFHYYDKDFNNEADTPDNFQSRRPNTSFCFLDIRSPGLGDTAMYLCATSRDGQEYEQYFGPGTRLTVT.

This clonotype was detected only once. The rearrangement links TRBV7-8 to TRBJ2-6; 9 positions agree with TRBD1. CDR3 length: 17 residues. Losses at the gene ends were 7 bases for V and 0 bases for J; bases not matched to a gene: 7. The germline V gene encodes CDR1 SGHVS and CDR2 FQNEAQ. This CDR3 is CASNRQGGVSGANVLTF. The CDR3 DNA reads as TGTGCCAGCAACCGACAGGGGGGCGTCTCTGGGGCCAACGTCCTGACTTTC.

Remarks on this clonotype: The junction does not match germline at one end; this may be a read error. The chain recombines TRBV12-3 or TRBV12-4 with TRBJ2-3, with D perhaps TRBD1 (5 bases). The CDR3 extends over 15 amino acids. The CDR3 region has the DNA TGTGCCAGCAGTTCAACGACAGTTAGAGCAGATGCGCAGTATTTT. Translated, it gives CASSSTTVRADAQYF.